This TCR beta chain was identified during a study of neurological immune-mediated disorders. Germline-derived CDR1 and CDR2 are SGHRS and YFSETQ. The junction had 11 bases not matched to a gene; V was cut back by 5 bases and J by 5 bases. The CDR3 extends over 15 amino acids. The cDNA was produced through 5'RACE with 10-nucleotide random UMIs. From the 5' RACE reads, TCRdb called clonotypes with MiXCR, one entry per CDR3 protein. The data show 70,000 to 95,000 distinct CDR3 sequences, approximately 13% seen once. The study, taken as a whole, reports: Sharing of CDR3 amino acid sequences among expanded clones across subjects was absent, suggesting private repertoires in all groups. HTLV-1-associated myelopathy had the most TCR clonal expansion, and multiple sclerosis had the least, less than healthy controls.

Noted time point: longitudinal time-point 2. This clonotype was seen many times. Its matching antigen is unknown. This receptor was obtained from a female donor with HTLV-1-associated myelopathy (HAM/TSP). Sequenced sample: PBMCs. V gene TRBV5-1 combines with J gene TRBJ1-1; 8 positions agree with TRBD1. For the CDR3, the DNA is TGCGCCAGCAGGGTAACGACAGGGGAGAGGACTGAAGCTTTCTTT. Translation gives CASRVTTGERTEAFF.